This T cell receptor beta chain appears in the sequencing data of a study of T-cell memory formation after mild COVID-19. Study background: TCR clustering was largely donor specific.

The germline CDR1 and CDR2 sequences are KGHSH and LQKENI. CDR3 size: 15 residues. The V segment lost 0 bases and the J segment 9 bases; nucleotides outside the gene matches: 5. In its sample, this clonotype was seen many times. Its antigen is not identified. TCR alpha and TCR beta cDNA libraries carrying sample barcodes and UMIs came from 5'RACE with constant-segment primers. Each CDR3 protein is one row after TCRdb ran MiXCR on the 5' RACE reads. The table has approximately 300,000 distinct CDR3 sequences, less than 20% seen once. Regarding the study as a whole: CD4+ contracting clones lay mainly in CM and EM, CD8+ ones in EMRA. Whether day 37 second-wave clones are SARS-CoV-2-specific was not confirmed.

The sequence was obtained from a man aged 18 to 30 who had mild COVID-19 (a few samples of this study predate the infection). Cell type and time point are not known. The chain employs TRBV18 and TRBJ2-1; 10 bases fit TRBD2. The sample consisted of PBMCs or a T cell subset sorted from them (not recorded which). CDR3 amino acids: CASSPPQRGGGEQFF. In nucleotides, the CDR3 is TGTGCCAGCTCACCACCCCAGCGGGGGGGCGGTGAGCAGTTCTTC.